The TCR beta chain under discussion was sequenced for a study of OX40 agonist ivuxolimab in advanced cancers. Enrollment shut out patients with autoimmune disease history or systemic immunosuppression. Blood samples were obtained at baseline, cycle 4 day 1, and cycle 7 day 1. In regard to this clone: Its antigen is as yet unknown.

Findings and limits, study-wide: More expanded clones were seen, on average, in CD8+ T cells than in CD4+.

V was clipped by 1 base and J by 6 bases, with 16 bases between them. CDR1 LNHNV and CDR2 YYDKDF come from the germline V gene (reference sequence). The CDR3 has 16 residues. This table comes from immunoSEQ multiplex PCR, and its TCRdb copy is limited to in-frame clones, with some not included. The repertoire holds over 70,000 clones, with 80% to 90% as singletons. The source is an adult with an advanced solid tumor such as melanoma, head and neck, liver or kidney cancer. The chain couples TRBV15 to TRBJ2-1; tentative D call: TRBD2 (6 bases). The specimen was CD4+ or CD8+ T cells sorted from blood, collected in a trial of the OX40 agonist ivuxolimab. The CDR3 protein is CATSRGGDPASNEQFF. In DNA form, the CDR3 reads TGTGCCACCAGCAGAGGGGGGGATCCGGCCAGCAATGAGCAGTTCTTC.